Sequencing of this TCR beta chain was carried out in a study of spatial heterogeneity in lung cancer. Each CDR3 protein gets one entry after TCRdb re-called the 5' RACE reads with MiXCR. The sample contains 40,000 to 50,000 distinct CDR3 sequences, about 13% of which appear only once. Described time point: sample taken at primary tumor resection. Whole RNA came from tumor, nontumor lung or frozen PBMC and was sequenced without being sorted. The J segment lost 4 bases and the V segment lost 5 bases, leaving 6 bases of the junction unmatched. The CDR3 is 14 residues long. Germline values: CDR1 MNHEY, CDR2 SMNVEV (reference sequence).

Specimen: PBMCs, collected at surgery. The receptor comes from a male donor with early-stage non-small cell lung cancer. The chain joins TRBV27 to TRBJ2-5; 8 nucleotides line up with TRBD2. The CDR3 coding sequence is TGTGCCAGCAGTCCCAGCGGGAGACGAGAGACCCAGTACTTC. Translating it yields CASSPSGRRETQYF.